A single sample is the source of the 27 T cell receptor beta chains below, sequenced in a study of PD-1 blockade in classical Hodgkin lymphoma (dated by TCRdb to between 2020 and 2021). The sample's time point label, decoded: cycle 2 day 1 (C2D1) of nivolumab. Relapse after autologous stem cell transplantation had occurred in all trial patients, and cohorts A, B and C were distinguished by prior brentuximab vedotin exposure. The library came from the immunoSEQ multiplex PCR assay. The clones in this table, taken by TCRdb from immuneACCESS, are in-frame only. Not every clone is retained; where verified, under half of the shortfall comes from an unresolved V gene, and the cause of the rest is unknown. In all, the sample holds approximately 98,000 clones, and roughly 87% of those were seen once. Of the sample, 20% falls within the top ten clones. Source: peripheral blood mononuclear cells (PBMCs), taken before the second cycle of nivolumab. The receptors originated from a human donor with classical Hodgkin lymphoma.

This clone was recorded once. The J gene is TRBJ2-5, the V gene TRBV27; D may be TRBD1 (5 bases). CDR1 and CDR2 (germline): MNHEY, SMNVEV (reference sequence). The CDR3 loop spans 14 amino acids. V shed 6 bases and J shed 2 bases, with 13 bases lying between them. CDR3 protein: CASSFNRGQETQYF. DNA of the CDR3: TGTGCCAGCAGCTTCAATAGGGGTCAAGAGACCCAGTACTTC.

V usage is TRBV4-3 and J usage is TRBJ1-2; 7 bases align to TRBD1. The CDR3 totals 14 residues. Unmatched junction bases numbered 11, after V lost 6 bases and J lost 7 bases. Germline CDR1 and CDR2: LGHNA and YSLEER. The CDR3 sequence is CASSLTGFEGGYTF. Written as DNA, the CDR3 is TGCGCCAGCAGTCTGACAGGGTTTGAGGGTGGCTACACCTTC.

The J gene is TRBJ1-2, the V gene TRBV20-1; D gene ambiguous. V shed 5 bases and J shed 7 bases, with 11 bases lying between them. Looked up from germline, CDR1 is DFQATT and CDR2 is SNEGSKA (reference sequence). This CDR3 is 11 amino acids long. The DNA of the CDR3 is TGCAGTGCTGCCGGGCTGGTTGGCTACACCTTC. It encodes CSAAGLVGYTF.

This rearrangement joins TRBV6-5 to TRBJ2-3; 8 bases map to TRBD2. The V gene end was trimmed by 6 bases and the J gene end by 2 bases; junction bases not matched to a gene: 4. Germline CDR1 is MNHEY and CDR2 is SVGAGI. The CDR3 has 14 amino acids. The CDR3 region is CASSGLAFTDTQYF. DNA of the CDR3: TGTGCCAGCAGCGGACTAGCCTTCACAGATACGCAGTATTTT.

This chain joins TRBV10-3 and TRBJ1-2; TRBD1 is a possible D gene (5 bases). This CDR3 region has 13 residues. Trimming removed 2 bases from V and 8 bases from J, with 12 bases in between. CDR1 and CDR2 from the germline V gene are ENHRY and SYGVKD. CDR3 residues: CAISEAQTEGYTF. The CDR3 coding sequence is TGTGCCATCAGTGAGGCCCAGACAGAAGGCTACACCTTC.

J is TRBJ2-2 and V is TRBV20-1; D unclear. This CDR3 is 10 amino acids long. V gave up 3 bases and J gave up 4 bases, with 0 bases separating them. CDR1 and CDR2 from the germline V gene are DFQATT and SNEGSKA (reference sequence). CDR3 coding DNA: TGCAGTGCTAGCACCGGGGAGCTGTTTTTT. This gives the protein CSASTGELFF.

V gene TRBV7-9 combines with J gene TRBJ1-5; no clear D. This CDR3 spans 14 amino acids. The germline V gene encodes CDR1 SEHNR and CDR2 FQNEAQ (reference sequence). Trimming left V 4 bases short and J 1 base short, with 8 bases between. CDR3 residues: CASSSTESNQPQHF. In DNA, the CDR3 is TGTGCCAGCAGCTCTACCGAAAGCAATCAGCCCCAGCATTTT.

This CDR3 is CSVSPTGANYGYTF. Here the CDR3 DNA reads TGCAGCGTTTCCCCGACAGGGGCGAACTATGGCTACACCTTC. The rearrangement joins TRBV29-1 to TRBJ1-2; 8 bases fit TRBD1. The junction had 7 bases not matched to a gene; V was cut back by 5 bases and J by 2 bases. This CDR3 has 14 residues. Per the germline V gene, CDR1 is SQVTM and CDR2 is ANQGSEA.

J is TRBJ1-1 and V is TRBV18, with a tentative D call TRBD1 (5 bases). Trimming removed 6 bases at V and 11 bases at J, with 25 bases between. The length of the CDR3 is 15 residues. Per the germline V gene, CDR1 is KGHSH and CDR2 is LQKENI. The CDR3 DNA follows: TGTGCCAGCTCCCCTCGGAAAGGGGACTCCCGGGAGGCTTTCTTT. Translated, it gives CASSPRKGDSREAFF.

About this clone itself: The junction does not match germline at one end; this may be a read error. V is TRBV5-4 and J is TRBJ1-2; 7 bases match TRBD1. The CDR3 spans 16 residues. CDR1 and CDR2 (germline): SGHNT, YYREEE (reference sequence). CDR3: CASSPQGERFGHPGDF. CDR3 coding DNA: TGTGCCAGCAGCCCTCAGGGGGAACGGTTCGGACACCCAGGAGATTTC. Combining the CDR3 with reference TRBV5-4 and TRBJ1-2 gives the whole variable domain ETGVTQSPTHLIKTRGQQVTLRCSSQSGHNTVSWYQQALGQGPQFIFQYYREEENGRGNFPPRFSGLQFPNYSSELNVNALELDDSALYLCASSPQGERFGHPGDFGSGTRLTVV.

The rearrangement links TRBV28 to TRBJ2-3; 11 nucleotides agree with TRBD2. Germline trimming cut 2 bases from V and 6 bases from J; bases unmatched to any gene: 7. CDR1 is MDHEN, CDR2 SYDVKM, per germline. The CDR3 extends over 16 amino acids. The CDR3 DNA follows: TGTGCCAGCAGTTTACTACTAGCGGGAGCTGGCGATACGCAGTATTTT. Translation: CASSLLLAGAGDTQYF.

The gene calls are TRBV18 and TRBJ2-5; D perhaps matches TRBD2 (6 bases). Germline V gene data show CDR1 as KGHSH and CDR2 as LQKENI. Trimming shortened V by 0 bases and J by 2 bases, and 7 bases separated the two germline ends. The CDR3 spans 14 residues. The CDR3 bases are TGTGCCAGCTCACCACCGGCGGGGCAAGAGACCCAGTACTTC. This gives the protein CASSPPAGQETQYF.

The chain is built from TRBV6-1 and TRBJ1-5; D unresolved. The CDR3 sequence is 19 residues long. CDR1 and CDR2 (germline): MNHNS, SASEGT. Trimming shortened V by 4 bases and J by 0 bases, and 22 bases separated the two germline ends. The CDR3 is CASSAKTVAVIYSNQPQHF. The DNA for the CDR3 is TGTGCCAGCAGTGCCAAGACGGTTGCAGTTATATATAGCAATCAGCCCCAGCATTTT.

CDR3 DNA: TGCGCCAGCAGCCAAGATCGGGTAGCGGGAGCCGGGGAGCTGTTTTTT. Its translation: CASSQDRVAGAGELFF. The chain recombines TRBV4-1 with TRBJ2-2, with 9 bases that match TRBD2. Looked up from germline, CDR1 is MGHRA and CDR2 is YSYEKL. CDR3 length equals 16 residues. The junction had 5 bases not matched to a gene; V was cut back by 0 bases and J by 6 bases.

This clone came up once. CDR3 in amino acids: CASSFRNSPLHF. CDR3 DNA: TGTGCCAGCAGCTTTAGGAATTCACCCCTCCACTTT. The chain has TRBV7-2 and TRBJ1-6; D gene uncertain. The length of the CDR3 is 12 residues. Germline V gene sequence: CDR1 SGHTA, CDR2 FQGNSA. Trimming took 3 bases from V and 7 from J, leaving 4 bases between them.

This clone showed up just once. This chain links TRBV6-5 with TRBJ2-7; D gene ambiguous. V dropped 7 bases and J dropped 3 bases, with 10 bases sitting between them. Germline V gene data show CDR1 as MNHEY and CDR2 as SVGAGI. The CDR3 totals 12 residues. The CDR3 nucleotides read TGTGCCAGCAACCAGCGCGGCTACGAGCAGTACTTC. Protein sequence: CASNQRGYEQYF.

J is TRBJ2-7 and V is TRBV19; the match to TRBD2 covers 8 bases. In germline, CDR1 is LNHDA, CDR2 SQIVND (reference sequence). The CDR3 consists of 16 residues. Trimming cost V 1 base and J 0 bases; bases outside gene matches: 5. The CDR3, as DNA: TGTGCCAGTAGTATAGCCCTGGGACTAGACTCCTACGAGCAGTACTTC. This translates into CASSIALGLDSYEQYF.

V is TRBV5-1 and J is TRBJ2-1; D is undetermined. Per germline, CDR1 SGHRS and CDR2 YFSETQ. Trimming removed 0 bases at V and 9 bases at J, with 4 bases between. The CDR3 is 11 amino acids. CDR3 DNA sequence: TGCGCCAGCAGCTTGGGGAGTGAGCAGTTCTTC. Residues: CASSLGSEQFF.

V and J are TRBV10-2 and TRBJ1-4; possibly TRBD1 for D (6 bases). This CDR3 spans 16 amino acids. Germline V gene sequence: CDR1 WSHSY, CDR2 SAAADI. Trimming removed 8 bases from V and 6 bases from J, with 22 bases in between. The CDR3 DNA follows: TGCGCCAGCGCTCGGGGGCGGGTTAAAGATGATGAAAAACTGTTTTTT. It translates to CASARGRVKDDEKLFF.

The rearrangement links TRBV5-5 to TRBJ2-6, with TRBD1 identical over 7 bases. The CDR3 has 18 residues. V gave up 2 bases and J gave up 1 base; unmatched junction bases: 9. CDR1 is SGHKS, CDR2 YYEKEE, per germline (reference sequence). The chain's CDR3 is CASSFGPGGWSGANVLTF. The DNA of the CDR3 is TGTGCCAGCAGCTTCGGCCCAGGGGGTTGGTCTGGGGCCAACGTCCTGACTTTC.

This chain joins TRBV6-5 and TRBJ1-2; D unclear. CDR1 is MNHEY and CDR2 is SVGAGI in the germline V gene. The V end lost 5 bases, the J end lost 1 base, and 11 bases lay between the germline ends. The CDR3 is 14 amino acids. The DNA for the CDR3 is TGTGCCAGCAGTACGAGGGCCTTTAACTATGGCTACACCTTC. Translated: CASSTRAFNYGYTF.

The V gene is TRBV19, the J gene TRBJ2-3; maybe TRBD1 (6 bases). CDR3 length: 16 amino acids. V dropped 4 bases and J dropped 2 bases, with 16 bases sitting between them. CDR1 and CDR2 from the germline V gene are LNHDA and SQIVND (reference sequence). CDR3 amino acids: CASSTLQGLFTDTQYF. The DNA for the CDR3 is TGTGCCAGTAGTACTCTACAGGGCTTATTCACAGATACGCAGTATTTT. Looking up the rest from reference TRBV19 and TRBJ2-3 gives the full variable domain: DGGITQSPKYLFRKEGQNVTLSCEQNLNHDAMYWYRQDPGQGLRLIYYSQIVNDFQKGDIAEGYSVSREKKESFPLTVTSAQKNPTAFYLCASSTLQGLFTDTQYFGPGTRLTVL.

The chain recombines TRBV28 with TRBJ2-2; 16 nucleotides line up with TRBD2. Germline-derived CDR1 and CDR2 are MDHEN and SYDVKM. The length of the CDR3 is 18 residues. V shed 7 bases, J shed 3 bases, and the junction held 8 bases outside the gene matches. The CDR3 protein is CASNPGTSGRADTGELFF. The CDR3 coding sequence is TGTGCCAGCAACCCCGGGACTAGCGGGAGGGCGGACACCGGGGAGCTGTTTTTT.

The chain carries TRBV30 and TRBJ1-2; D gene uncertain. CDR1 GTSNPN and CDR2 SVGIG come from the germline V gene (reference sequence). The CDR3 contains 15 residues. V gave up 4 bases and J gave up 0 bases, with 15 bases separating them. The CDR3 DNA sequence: TGTGCCTGGACCCTCCGCCTCGGAGCTAACTATGGCTACACCTTC. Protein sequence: CAWTLRLGANYGYTF.

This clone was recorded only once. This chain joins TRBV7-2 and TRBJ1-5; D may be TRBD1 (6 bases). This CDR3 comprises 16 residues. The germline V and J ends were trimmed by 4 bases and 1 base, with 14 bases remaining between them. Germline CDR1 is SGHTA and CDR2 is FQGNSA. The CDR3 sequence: CASSSSGTLSNQPQHF. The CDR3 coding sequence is TGTGCCAGCAGCTCATCCGGGACACTGAGCAATCAGCCCCAGCATTTT.

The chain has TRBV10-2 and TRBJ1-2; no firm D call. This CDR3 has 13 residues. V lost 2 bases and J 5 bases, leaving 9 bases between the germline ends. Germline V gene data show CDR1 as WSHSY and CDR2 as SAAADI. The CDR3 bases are TGCGCCAGCAGTGAGGCGGTGACTTATGGCTACACCTTC. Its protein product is CASSEAVTYGYTF.

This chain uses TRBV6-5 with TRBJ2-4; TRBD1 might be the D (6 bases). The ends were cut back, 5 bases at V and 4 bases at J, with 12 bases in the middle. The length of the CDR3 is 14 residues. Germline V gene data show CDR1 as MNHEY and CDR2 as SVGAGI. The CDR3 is CASSAGVGKNIQYF. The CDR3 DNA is TGTGCCAGCAGTGCAGGGGTCGGGAAAAACATTCAGTACTTC.